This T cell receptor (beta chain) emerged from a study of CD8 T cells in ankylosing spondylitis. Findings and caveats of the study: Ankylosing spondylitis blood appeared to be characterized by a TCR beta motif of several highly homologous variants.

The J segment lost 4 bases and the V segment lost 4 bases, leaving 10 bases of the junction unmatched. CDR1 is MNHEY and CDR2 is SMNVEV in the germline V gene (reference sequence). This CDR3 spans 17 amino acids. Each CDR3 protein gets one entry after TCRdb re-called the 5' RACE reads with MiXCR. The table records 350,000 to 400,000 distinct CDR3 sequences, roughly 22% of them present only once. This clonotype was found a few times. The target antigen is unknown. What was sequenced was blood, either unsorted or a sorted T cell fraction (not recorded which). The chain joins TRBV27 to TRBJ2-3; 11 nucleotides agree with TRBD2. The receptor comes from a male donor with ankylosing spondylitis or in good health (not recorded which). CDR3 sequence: CASSSPLAGGGADTQYF. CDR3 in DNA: TGTGCCAGCAGTTCCCCTCTAGCGGGGGGCGGGGCAGATACGCAGTATTTT.